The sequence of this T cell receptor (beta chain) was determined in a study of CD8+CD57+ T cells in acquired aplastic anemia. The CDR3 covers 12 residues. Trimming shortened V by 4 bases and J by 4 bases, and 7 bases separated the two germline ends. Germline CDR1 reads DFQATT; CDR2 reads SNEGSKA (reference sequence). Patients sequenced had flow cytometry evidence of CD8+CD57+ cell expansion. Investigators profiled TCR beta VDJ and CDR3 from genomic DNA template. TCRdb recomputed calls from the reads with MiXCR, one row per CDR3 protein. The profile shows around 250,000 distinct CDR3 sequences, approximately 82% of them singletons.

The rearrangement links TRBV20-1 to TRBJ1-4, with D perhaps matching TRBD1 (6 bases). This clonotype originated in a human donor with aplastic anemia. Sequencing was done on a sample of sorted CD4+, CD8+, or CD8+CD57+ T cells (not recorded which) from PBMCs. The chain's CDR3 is CSATGDNEKLFF. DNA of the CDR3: TGCAGTGCTACAGGGGATAATGAAAAACTGTTTTTT.